Following are 7 T cell receptor beta chains from one sample sequenced in a study of neoadjuvant anti-PD-1 for oral cavity cancer. Assay: immunoSEQ multiplex PCR; the TCRdb copy retains only in-frame clones and omits some. The repertoire consists of about 81,000 clones, with less than 85% occurring once and the leading ten covering around 3.2%. The sequences come from PBMCs, collected before nivolumab (anti-PD-1) treatment. The receptors stem from a person between 40 and 85 years old with oral cavity squamous cell carcinoma.

The chain joins TRBV7-3 to TRBJ1-1; 7 positions match TRBD1. V gave up 5 bases and J gave up 4 bases; unmatched junction bases: 10. Germline CDR1 SGHTA, CDR2 FQGTGA. There are 15 residues in the CDR3. CDR3 nucleotides: TGTGCCAGCAGCGACCGACAGGGACTGGGCACTGAAGCTTTCTTT. Translation gives CASSDRQGLGTEAFF. The full variable domain, rest sourced from reference TRBV7-3 and TRBJ1-1, is GAGVSQTPSNKVTEKGKYVELRCDPISGHTALYWYRQSLGQGPEFLIYFQGTGAADDSGLPNDRFFAVRPEGSVSTLKIQRTERGDSAVYLCASSDRQGLGTEAFFGQGTRLTVV.

This chain joins TRBV6-4 and TRBJ2-1; 8 bases map to TRBD2. The CDR3 loop spans 15 amino acids. The trim removed 2 bases at V and 4 bases at J, leaving 4 bases unmatched. CDR1 is MRHNA and CDR2 is SNTAGT in the germline V gene. The CDR3 region has the DNA TGTGCCAGCAGTGACGGTCTAGCGGGTTACAATGAGCAGTTCTTC. This codes for CASSDGLAGYNEQFF.

This clone turned up a few times. V gene TRBV11-2 combines with J gene TRBJ1-2; no clear D gene. The CDR3 runs to 13 residues. Per the germline V gene, CDR1 is SGHAT and CDR2 is FQNNGV. V dropped 5 bases and J dropped 5 bases, with 12 bases sitting between them. As DNA, the CDR3 is TGTGCCAGCAGCCCCCCGGCTGGTTATGGCTACACCTTC. Protein sequence: CASSPPAGYGYTF.

The genes are TRBV4-1 and TRBJ2-3; the D gene is possibly TRBD2 (5 bases). This CDR3 region has 16 residues. Germline CDR1 MGHRA, CDR2 YSYEKL. Trimming cost V 0 bases and J 5 bases, with 15 bases left between them. The CDR3 DNA follows: TGCGCCAGCAGCCAAGAGGCTCGAGGGTTTGGAGATACGCAGTATTTT. Protein: CASSQEARGFGDTQYF.

The V gene is TRBV19, the J gene TRBJ1-1; unclear D gene. Germline V CDR1 and CDR2: LNHDA, SQIVND (reference sequence). V lost 9 bases to trimming and J lost 2 bases, with 13 bases between them. The CDR3 is made up of 13 amino acids. The DNA for the CDR3 is TGTGCCAGCCATTTCAATGGCAACACTGAAGCTTTCTTT. Its protein is CASHFNGNTEAFF.

This chain links TRBV10-3 with TRBJ2-2; D call uncertain. Between the trimmed V and J ends, which lost 11 bases and 4 bases, there was a span of 17 bases. CDR1 is ENHRY, CDR2 SYGVKD, per germline. The CDR3 length is 14 residues. The CDR3 coding sequence is TGTGCCCCAATCACCCCGTTAAGCACCGGGGAGCTGTTTTTT. Its translation: CAPITPLSTGELFF.

V is TRBV5-6 and J is TRBJ1-3; D call uncertain. This CDR3 comprises 15 residues. The V end lost 0 bases, the J end lost 4 bases, and 11 bases lay between the germline ends. CDR1 is SGHDT and CDR2 is YYEEEE in the germline V gene. CDR3 nucleotide sequence: TGTGCCAGCAGCTTGGGACGGGAAGGAGGAAACACCATATATTTT. Translated: CASSLGREGGNTIYF.